The following is a T cell receptor beta chain sequence with its context. As yet, its antigen is unknown. There are 12 residues in the CDR3. V was clipped by 1 base and J by 5 bases, with 8 bases between them. Germline CDR1 SQVTM, CDR2 ANQGSEA. Central memory, naive, regulatory and stem cell-like memory CD4+ cells were sorted by CD45RO/CCR7/CD25/CD127/CD95/CD27. Expressed TCRB transcripts were sequenced because the isolated RNA had all been reverse transcribed beforehand. The table came from immunoSEQ multiplex PCR; TCRdb's copy has only in-frame clones and leaves some out. Among around 140,000 clones, less than 10% were seen once, and the ten largest hold 0.5% to 0.65%. The sample belongs to a study of beta chain features in type 1 diabetes. Broader study findings: Fewer insertions but more deletions were seen at VDJ junctions in type 1 diabetes patients. Among patients, naive, central memory and Treg TCRB repertoires appeared more similar than among healthy donors. A potential PCR bias toward shorter templates would be equal in patient and control samples.

Material for sequencing was central memory CD4+ T cells from blood. This sequence was found in a woman aged 40 to 49 in good health. The chain joins TRBV29-1 to TRBJ2-5, with TRBD2 as a possible D gene (5 bases). The CDR3 DNA sequence: TGCAGCGTTGAAGGTCCGGGGGAGACCCAGTACTTC. It encodes CSVEGPGETQYF. The full variable domain, rest sourced from reference TRBV29-1 and TRBJ2-5, is SAVISQKPSRDICQRGTSLTIQCQVDSQVTMMFWYRQQPGQSLTLIATANQGSEATYESGFVIDKFPISRPNLTFSTLTVSNMSPEDSSIYLCSVEGPGETQYFGPGTRLLVL.